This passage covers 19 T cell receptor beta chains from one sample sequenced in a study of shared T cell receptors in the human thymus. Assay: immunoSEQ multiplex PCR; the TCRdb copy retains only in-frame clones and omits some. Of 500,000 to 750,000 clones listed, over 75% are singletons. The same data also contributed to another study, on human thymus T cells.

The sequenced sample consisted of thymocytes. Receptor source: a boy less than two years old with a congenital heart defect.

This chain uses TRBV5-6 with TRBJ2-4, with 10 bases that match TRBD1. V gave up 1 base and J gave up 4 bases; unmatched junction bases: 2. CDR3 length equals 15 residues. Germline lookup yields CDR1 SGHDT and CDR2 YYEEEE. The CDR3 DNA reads TGTGCCAGCAGCTTGAGACAGGGGGCGAAAAACATTCAGTACTTC. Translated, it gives CASSLRQGAKNIQYF. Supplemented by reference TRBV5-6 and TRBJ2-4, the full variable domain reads DAGVTQSPTHLIKTRGQQVTLRCSPKSGHDTVSWYQQALGQGPQFIFQYYEEEERQRGNFPDRFSGHQFPNYSSELNVNALLLGDSALYLCASSLRQGAKNIQYFGAGTRLSVL.

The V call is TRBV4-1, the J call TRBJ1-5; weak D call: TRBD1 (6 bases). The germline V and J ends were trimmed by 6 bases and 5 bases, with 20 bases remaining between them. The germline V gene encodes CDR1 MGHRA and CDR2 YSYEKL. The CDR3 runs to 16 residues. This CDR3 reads CASSEAPQGTDQPQHF. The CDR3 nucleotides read TGCGCCAGCAGTGAAGCGCCTCAGGGGACGGATCAGCCCCAGCATTTT.

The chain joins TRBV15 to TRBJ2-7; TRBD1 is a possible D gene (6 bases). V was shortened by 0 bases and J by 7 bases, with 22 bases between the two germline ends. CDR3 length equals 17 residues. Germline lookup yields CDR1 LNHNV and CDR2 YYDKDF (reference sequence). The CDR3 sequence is CATSRDPAHDRSGEQYF. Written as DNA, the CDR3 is TGTGCCACCAGCAGAGACCCGGCCCACGACAGGTCGGGGGAGCAGTACTTC.

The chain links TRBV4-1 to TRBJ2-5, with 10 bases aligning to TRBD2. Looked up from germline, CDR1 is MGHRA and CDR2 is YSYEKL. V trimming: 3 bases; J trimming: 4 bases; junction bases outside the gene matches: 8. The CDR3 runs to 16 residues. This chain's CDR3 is CASSHYVLAGTETQYF. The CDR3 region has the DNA TGCGCCAGCAGCCACTACGTACTAGCGGGAACAGAGACCCAGTACTTC.

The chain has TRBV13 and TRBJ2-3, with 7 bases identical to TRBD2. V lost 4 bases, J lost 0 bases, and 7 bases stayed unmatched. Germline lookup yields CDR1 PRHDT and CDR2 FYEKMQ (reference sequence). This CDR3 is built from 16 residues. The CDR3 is CASSSPTSPSTDTQYF. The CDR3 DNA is TGTGCCAGCAGCTCCCCGACTAGCCCCAGCACAGATACGCAGTATTTT.

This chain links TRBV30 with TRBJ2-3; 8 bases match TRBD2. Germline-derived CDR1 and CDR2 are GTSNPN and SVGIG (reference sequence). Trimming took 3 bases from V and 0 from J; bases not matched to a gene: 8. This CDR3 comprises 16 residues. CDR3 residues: CAWRGSGGPSTDTQYF. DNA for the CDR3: TGTGCCTGGAGGGGGTCGGGGGGGCCAAGCACAGATACGCAGTATTTT.

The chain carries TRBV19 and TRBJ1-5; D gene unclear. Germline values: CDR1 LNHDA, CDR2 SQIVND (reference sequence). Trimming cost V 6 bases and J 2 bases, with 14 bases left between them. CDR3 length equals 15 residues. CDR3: CASRPAGLRNQPQHF. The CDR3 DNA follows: TGTGCCAGTAGGCCCGCGGGTTTGCGCAATCAGCCCCAGCATTTT.

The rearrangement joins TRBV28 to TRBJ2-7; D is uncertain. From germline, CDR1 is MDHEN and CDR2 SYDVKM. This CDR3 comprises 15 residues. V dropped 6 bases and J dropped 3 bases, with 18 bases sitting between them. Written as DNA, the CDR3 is TGTGCCAGCAGCCTCAATTCGATGATCTACTACGAGCAGTACTTC. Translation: CASSLNSMIYYEQYF.

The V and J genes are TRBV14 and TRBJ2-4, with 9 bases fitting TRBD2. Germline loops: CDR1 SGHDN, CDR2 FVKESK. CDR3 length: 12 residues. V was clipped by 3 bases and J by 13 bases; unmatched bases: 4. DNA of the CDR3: TGTGCCAGCAGCCAGCGGGGGGGCATCCAGTACTTC. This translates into CASSQRGGIQYF.

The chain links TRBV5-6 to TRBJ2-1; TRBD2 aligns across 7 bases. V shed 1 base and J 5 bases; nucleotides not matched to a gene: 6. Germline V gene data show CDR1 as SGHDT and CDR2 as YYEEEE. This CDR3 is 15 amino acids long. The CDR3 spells CASSLSLAEDNEQFF. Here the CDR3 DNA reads TGTGCCAGCAGCTTGTCGCTAGCGGAGGACAATGAGCAGTTCTTC.

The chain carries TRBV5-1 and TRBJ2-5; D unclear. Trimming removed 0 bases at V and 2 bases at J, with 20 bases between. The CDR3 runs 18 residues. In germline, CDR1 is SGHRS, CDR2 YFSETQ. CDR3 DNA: TGCGCCAGCAGCTTGGTGCCAGGCCCTCCCCCCATTCAAGAGACCCAGTACTTC. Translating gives CASSLVPGPPPIQETQYF. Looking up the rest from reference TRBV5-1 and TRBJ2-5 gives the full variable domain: KAGVTQTPRYLIKTRGQQVTLSCSPISGHRSVSWYQQTPGQGLQFLFEYFSETQRNKGNFPGRFSGRQFSNSRSEMNVSTLELGDSALYLCASSLVPGPPPIQETQYFGPGTRLLVL.

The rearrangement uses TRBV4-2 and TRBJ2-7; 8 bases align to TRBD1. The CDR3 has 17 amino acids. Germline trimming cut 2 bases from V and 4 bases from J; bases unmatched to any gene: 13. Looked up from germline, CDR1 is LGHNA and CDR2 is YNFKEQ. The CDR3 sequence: CASSQNRTGRKVYEQYF. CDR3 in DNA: TGTGCCAGCAGCCAAAACAGGACAGGGCGTAAAGTATACGAGCAGTACTTC.

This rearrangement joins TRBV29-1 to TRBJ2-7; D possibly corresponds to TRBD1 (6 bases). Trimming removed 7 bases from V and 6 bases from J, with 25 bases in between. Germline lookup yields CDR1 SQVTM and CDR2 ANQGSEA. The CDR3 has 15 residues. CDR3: CSANKTKDSKCEQYF. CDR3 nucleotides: TGCAGCGCGAATAAGACAAAGGACAGTAAGTGCGAGCAGTACTTC.

This CDR3 reads CASSRRGAKNIQYF. CDR3 coding DNA: TGTGCCAGTAGTCGGAGGGGAGCCAAAAACATTCAGTACTTC. The chain has TRBV19 and TRBJ2-4; weak D call: TRBD2 (6 bases). Trimming took 5 bases from V and 0 from J, leaving 8 bases between them. CDR1 and CDR2 (germline): LNHDA, SQIVND (reference sequence). The CDR3 totals 14 residues.

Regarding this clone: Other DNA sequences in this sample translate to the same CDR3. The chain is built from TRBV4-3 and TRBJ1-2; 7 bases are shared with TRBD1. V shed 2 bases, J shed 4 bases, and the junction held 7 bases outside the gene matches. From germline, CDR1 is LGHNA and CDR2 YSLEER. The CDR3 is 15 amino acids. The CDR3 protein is CASSQSPGQFYGYTF. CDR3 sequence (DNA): TGCGCCAGCAGCCAAAGCCCGGGACAGTTCTATGGCTACACCTTC.

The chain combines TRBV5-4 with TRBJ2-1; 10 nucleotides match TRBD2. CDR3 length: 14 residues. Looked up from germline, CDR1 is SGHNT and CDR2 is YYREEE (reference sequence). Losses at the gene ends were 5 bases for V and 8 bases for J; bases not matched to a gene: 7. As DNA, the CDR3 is TGTGCCAGCAGTTCTAGCGGGAGTTATCATGAGCAGTTCTTC. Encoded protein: CASSSSGSYHEQFF.

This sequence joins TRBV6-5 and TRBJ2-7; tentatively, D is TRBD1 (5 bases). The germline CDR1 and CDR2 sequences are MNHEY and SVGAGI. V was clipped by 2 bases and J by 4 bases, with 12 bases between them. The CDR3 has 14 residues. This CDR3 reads CASSYRVRAYEQYF. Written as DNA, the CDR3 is TGTGCCAGCAGTTACCGGGTCAGGGCTTACGAGCAGTACTTC.

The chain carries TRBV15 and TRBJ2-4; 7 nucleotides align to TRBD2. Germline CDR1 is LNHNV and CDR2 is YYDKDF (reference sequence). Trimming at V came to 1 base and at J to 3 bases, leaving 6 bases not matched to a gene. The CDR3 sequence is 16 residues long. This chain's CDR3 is CATSRVLARGKNIQYF. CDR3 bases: TGTGCCACCAGCAGAGTACTAGCGAGGGGCAAAAACATTCAGTACTTC.

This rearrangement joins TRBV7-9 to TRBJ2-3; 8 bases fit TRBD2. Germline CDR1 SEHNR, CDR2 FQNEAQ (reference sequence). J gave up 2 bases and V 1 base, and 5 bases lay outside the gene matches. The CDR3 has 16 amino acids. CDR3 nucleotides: TGTGCCAGCAGCTTAGTAGTAGCGGGGTCCACAGATACGCAGTATTTT. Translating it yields CASSLVVAGSTDTQYF.